This T cell receptor beta chain was identified during a study of shared clonotypes between healthy human individuals. The deep-level immunoSEQ assay was used. Unsorted PBMC samples were amplified in replicate PCRs containing roughly 300 ng DNA, tens of thousands of T cell genomes. Using immunoSEQ multiplex PCR, the repertoire was profiled, and TCRdb retains in-frame clones only, with some absent. The data contain some 490,000 clones, 60% to 80% of them seen just once; the ten biggest clones take up about 12%. The CDR3 has 12 amino acids. V was shortened by 5 bases and J by 3 bases, with 8 bases between the two germline ends. Germline CDR1 SGHVS, CDR2 FNYEAQ. As for this clone: Its antigen is not known. A much more abundant neighbour one base away suggests this may be a read error.

Study observations and caveats: Donor clonotype sharing was expected to depend on sequencing depth.

Recent acute infections and vaccinations were absent in the healthy HIV-negative adult donors. Sequencing was performed on PBMCs. This rearrangement joins TRBV7-6 to TRBJ2-7; a weak D match, TRBD1 (6 bases). The sequence came from a woman aged 40 to 49 in good health. Some clones in this sample may be carry-over from other donors' samples. As DNA, the CDR3 is TGTGCCAGCAGCCGGGACAACTACGAGCAGTACTTC. Protein sequence: CASSRDNYEQYF. Drawing the rest from reference TRBV7-6 and TRBJ2-7, the complete variable domain is GAGVSQSPRYKVTKRGQDVALRCDPISGHVSLYWYRQALGQGPEFLTYFNYEAQQDKSGLPNDRFSAERPEGSISTLTIQRTEQRDSAMYRCASSRDNYEQYFGPGTRLTVT.